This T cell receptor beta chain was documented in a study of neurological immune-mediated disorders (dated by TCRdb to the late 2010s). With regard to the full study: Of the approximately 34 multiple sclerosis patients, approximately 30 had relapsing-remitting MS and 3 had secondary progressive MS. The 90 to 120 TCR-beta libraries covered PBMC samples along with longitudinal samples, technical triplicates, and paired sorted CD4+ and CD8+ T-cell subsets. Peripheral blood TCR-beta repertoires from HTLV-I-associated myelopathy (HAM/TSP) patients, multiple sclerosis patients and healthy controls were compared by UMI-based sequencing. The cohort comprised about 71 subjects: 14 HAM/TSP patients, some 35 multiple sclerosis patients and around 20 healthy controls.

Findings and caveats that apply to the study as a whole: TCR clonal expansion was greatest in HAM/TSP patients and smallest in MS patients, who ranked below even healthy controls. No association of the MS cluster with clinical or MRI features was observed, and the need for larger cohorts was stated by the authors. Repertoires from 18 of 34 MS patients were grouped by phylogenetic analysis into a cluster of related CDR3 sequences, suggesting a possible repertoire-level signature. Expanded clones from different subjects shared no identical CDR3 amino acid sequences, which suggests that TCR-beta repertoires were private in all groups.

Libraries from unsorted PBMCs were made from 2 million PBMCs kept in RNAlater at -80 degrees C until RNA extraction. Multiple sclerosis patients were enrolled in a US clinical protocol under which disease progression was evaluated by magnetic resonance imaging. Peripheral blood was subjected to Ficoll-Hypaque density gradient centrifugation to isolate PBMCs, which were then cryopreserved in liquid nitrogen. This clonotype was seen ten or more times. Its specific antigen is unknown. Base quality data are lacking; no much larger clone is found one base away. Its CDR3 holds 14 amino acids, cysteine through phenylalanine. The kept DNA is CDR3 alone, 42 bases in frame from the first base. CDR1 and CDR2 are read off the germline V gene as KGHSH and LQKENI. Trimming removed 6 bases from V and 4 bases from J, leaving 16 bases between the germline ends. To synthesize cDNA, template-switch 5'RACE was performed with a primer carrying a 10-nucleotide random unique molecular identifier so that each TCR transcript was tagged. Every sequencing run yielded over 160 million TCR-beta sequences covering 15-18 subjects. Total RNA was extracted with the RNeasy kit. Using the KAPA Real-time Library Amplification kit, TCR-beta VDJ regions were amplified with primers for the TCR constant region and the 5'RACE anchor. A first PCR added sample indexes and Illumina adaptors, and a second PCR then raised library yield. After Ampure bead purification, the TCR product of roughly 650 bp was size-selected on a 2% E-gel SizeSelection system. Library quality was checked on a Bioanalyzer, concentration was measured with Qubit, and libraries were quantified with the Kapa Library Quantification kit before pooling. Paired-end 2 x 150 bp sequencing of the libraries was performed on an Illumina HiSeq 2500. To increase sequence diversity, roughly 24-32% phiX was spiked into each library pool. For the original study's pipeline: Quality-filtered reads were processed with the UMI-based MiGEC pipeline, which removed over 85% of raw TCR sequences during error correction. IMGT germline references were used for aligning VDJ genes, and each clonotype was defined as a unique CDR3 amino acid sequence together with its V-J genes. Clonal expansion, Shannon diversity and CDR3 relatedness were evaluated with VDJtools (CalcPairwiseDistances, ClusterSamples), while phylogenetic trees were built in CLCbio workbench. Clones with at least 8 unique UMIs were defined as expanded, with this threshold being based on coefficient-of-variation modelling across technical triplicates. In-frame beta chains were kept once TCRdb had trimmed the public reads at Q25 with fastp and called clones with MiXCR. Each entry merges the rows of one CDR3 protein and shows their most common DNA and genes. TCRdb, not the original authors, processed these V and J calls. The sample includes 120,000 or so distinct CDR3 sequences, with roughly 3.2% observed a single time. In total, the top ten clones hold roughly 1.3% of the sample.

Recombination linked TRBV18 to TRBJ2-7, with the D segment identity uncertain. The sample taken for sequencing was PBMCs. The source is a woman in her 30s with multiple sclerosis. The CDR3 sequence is CASSPTTLEYEQYF. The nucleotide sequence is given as TGTGCCAGCTCCCCGACCACACTTGAATACGAGCAGTACTTC. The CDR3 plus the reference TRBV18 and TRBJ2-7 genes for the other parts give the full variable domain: NAGVMQNPRHLVRRRGQEARLRCSPMKGHSHVYWYRQLPEEGLKFMVYLQKENIIDESGMPKERFSAEFPKEGPSILRIQQVVRGDSAAYFCASSPTTLEYEQYFGPGTRLTVT.